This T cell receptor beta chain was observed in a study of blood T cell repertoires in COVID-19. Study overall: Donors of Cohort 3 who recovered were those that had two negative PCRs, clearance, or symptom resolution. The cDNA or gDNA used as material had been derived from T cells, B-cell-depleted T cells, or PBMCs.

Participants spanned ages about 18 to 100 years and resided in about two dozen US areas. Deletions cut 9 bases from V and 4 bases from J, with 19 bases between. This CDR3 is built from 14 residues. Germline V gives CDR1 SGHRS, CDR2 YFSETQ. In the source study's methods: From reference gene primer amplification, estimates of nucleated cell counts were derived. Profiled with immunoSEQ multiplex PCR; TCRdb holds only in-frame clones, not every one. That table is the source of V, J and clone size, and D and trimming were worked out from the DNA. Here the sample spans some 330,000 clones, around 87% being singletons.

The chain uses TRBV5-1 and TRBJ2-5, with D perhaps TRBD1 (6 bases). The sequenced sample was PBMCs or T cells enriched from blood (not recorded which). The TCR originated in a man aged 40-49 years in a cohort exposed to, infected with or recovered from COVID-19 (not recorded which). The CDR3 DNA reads TGCGCCACCTCCTCACAGGGAAGTGGAGAGACCCAGTACTTC. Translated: CATSSQGSGETQYF.